Here is one T cell receptor beta chain with its context. The sample comes from a study of cytomegalovirus exposure and HLA in healthy donors. Primers included in the PCR were 60 Vbeta and 13 Jbeta primers. Sequencing was performed with immunoSEQ multiplex PCR; in TCRdb, only in-frame clones are kept and a portion is missing. The repertoire has 150,000 to 200,000 clones, around 84% of them found once; the top ten carry around 2.8%. The germline V and J ends were trimmed by 1 base and 9 bases, with 13 bases remaining between them. Germline CDR1 reads SGHAT; CDR2 reads FQNNGV. The CDR3 is made up of 14 amino acids.

V usage is TRBV11-2 and J usage is TRBJ2-4; tentatively, D is TRBD2 (6 bases). Sample: PBMCs. This sequence was found in a woman aged 50 to 60 in good health and CMV-seropositive. DNA for the CDR3: TGTGCCAGCAGCTTAGGGACCTCGGAGGGCATTCAGTACTTC. Translation: CASSLGTSEGIQYF.